The 16 T cell receptor beta chains below come from one sample, sequenced in a study of beta chain features in type 1 diabetes (dated 2018 in TCRdb). Libraries were made using the immunoSEQ multiplex PCR assay. The entire isolated RNA was reverse transcribed using the High Capacity cDNA Reverse Transcription Kit, and thus expressed TCRB transcripts were sequenced. TCRdb retrieved this table from immuneACCESS and kept in-frame rearrangements only. Not all clones are present; in checked studies, unresolved V genes account for under half, and no reason is known for the remainder. The sample records fewer than 150,000 clones, about 7% of which are singletons. The ten largest clones capture roughly 1.5% of the sample. The sequencing input was central memory CD4+ T cells from blood. The receptors come from a woman in her 30s in good health.

This clone was observed a handful of times. V gene TRBV7-2 combines with J gene TRBJ1-5; D may be TRBD1 (5 bases). The CDR3 consists of 14 residues. Per the germline V gene, CDR1 is SGHTA and CDR2 is FQGNSA. With 4 bases removed from V and 3 bases from J, the gap between germline ends came to 10 bases. This CDR3 reads CASSSTGINQPQHF. The CDR3 nucleotides read TGTGCCAGCAGCTCAACAGGTATCAATCAGCCCCAGCATTTT.

This clone occurred many times. The chain joins TRBV28 to TRBJ2-7; 8 bases agree with TRBD2. Germline trimming cut 6 bases from V and 2 bases from J; bases unmatched to any gene: 15. The CDR3 runs 17 residues. CDR1 MDHEN and CDR2 SYDVKM come from the germline V gene. DNA for the CDR3: TGTGCCAGCAGCCCCCCTCAACAGGGACTAGTAACCTACGAGCAGTACTTC. Protein: CASSPPQQGLVTYEQYF.

This clone was found a few times. The chain carries TRBV7-6 and TRBJ2-2; tentative D call: TRBD2 (5 bases). CDR1 and CDR2 from the germline V gene are SGHVS and FNYEAQ. This CDR3 is built from 14 residues. V gave up 2 bases and J gave up 6 bases, with 10 bases separating them. CDR3 amino acids: CASSLLAAAGELFF. The CDR3 nucleotides are TGTGCCAGCAGCTTACTAGCTGCCGCCGGGGAGCTGTTTTTT.

The chain recombines TRBV28 with TRBJ1-1, with 12 bases matching TRBD1. The length of the CDR3 is 17 residues. With V trimmed by 5 bases and J by 4 bases, 11 bases remained unmatched. Germline assignment: CDR1 MDHEN and CDR2 SYDVKM. The CDR3 here is CASSKLQGQGAFTEAFF. The CDR3, as DNA: TGTGCCAGCAGTAAGCTTCAGGGACAGGGGGCGTTCACTGAAGCTTTCTTT. The whole variable domain, remainder taken from reference TRBV28 and TRBJ1-1, is DVKVTQSSRYLVKRTGEKVFLECVQDMDHENMFWYRQDPGLGLRLIYFSYDVKMKEKGDIPEGYSVSREKKERFSLILESASTNQTSMYLCASSKLQGQGAFTEAFFGQGTRLTVV.

This chain uses TRBV2 with TRBJ2-7; the match to TRBD1 covers 9 bases. This CDR3 is built from 14 residues. Germline values: CDR1 SNHLY, CDR2 FYNNEI. V lost 6 bases to trimming and J lost 0 bases; unmatched junction nucleotides: 3. The CDR3: CASRTGGSSYEQYF. The CDR3 nucleotides are TGTGCCAGCAGAACAGGGGGCAGCTCCTACGAGCAGTACTTC.

The chain joins TRBV7-9 to TRBJ2-3, with 7 bases identical to TRBD1. This CDR3 region has 15 residues. V was clipped by 5 bases and J by 2 bases; unmatched bases: 7. Germline lookup yields CDR1 SEHNR and CDR2 FQNEAQ (reference sequence). CDR3 protein: CASSTRTGITDTQYF. The CDR3 DNA follows: TGTGCCAGCAGCACCCGGACAGGAATCACAGATACGCAGTATTTT.

This chain connects TRBV7-2 to TRBJ2-1; a possible D gene is TRBD2 (5 bases). The CDR3 extends over 14 amino acids. Trimming removed 5 bases from V and 5 bases from J, with 13 bases in between. The V gene's germline CDR1 is SGHTA and CDR2 FQGNSA. The CDR3 coding sequence is TGTGCCAGCAGCCTCAGGACTGGAGACAATGAGCAGTTCTTC. This encodes CASSLRTGDNEQFF.

There are many counts of this clone. V gene TRBV29-1 combines with J gene TRBJ2-1; 9 bases map to TRBD1. The germline V gene has CDR1 SQVTM and CDR2 ANQGSEA. This CDR3 spans 16 amino acids. With 5 bases clipped from V and 7 bases from J, the junction kept 15 bases outside the gene matches. CDR3 sequence reads: CSVPRPGQGFSNEQFF. The CDR3 DNA reads as TGCAGCGTTCCTCGACCGGGACAGGGCTTTTCGAATGAGCAGTTCTTC.

This clone was recorded a few times. The V call is TRBV7-2, the J call TRBJ1-1, with 7 positions matching TRBD1. The CDR3 consists of 13 residues. V lost 5 bases to trimming and J lost 5 bases; unmatched junction nucleotides: 5. The germline gives CDR1 SGHTA, CDR2 FQGNSA. The CDR3 is CASSLDRETEAFF. The CDR3 DNA reads as TGTGCCAGCAGCCTCGACAGGGAAACTGAAGCTTTCTTT.

The chain uses TRBV28 and TRBJ2-7; no clear D. The CDR3 covers 13 residues. V was cut by 8 bases and J by 0 bases, with 11 bases left in between. Per the germline V gene, CDR1 is MDHEN and CDR2 is SYDVKM. CDR3 in DNA: TGTGCCAGCGCGTTTGTCTCCTCCTACGAGCAGTACTTC. Residues: CASAFVSSYEQYF.

The V gene is TRBV6-5, the J gene TRBJ2-1; tentative D call: TRBD2 (6 bases). Germline assignment: CDR1 MNHEY and CDR2 SVGAGI. V was trimmed by 6 bases and J by 6 bases, leaving 12 bases between them. The CDR3 is 13 amino acids. Here the CDR3 DNA reads TGTGCCAGCAGGCGGGACGGGACCAATGAGCAGTTCTTC. Translation gives CASRRDGTNEQFF.

This clone occurred a few times. The chain combines TRBV11-2 with TRBJ2-5, with 9 bases that match TRBD1. The CDR3 spans 13 residues. Trimming cost V 5 bases and J 3 bases; bases outside gene matches: 1. CDR1 SGHAT and CDR2 FQNNGV come from the germline V gene. DNA of the CDR3: TGTGCCAGCAGCCGGGACAGGGAAGAGACCCAGTACTTC. Encoded protein: CASSRDREETQYF.

This clone was counted at least ten times. V gene TRBV29-1 combines with J gene TRBJ1-2; 8 nucleotides match TRBD1. The germline V gene has CDR1 SQVTM and CDR2 ANQGSEA. V trimming: 6 bases; J trimming: 9 bases; junction bases outside the gene matches: 15. The CDR3 sequence is 14 residues long. CDR3 loop: CSVGRTEAGGSYTF. DNA for the CDR3: TGCAGCGTCGGACGGACCGAGGCAGGGGGCAGCTACACCTTC.

This sequence joins TRBV7-3 and TRBJ2-1; D is perhaps TRBD2 (5 bases). The germline V gene encodes CDR1 SGHTA and CDR2 FQGTGA. Between the trimmed V and J ends, which lost 5 bases and 7 bases, there was a span of 12 bases. The CDR3 has 13 residues. The CDR3 protein is CASSASSGNEQFF. The CDR3 DNA reads as TGTGCCAGCAGCGCCTCATCGGGGAATGAGCAGTTCTTC.

The rearrangement links TRBV28 to TRBJ1-3, with TRBD1 matching 7 bases. Germline V gene sequence: CDR1 MDHEN, CDR2 SYDVKM. This CDR3 has 13 residues. With V trimmed by 6 bases and J by 4 bases, 3 bases remained unmatched. CDR3 DNA: TGTGCCAGCAGACAGGGGTACGGAAACACCATATATTTT. Translated, it gives CASRQGYGNTIYF.

This chain links TRBV7-2 with TRBJ2-3, with TRBD2 identical over 12 bases. Trimming at V came to 0 bases and at J to 9 bases, leaving 4 bases not matched to a gene. The CDR3 sequence is 15 residues long. CDR1 and CDR2 from the germline V gene are SGHTA and FQGNSA. CDR3 in amino acids: CASSLAQTSGRTQYF. In nucleotides, the CDR3 is TGTGCCAGCAGCTTAGCCCAAACTAGCGGGAGGACGCAGTATTTT.